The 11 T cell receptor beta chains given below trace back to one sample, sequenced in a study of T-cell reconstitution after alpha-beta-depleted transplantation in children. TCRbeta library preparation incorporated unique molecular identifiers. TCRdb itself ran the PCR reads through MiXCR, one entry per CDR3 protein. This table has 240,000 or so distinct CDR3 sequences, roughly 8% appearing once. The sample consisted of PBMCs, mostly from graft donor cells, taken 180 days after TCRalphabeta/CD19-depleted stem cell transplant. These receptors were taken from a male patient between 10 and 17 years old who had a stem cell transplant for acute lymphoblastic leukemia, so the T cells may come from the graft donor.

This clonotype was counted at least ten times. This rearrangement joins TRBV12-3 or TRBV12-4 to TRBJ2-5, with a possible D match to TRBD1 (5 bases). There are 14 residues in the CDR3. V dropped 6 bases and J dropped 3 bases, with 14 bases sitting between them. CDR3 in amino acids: CASRGHTGEETQYF. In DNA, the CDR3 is TGTGCCAGCAGAGGACACACTGGGGAAGAGACCCAGTACTTC.

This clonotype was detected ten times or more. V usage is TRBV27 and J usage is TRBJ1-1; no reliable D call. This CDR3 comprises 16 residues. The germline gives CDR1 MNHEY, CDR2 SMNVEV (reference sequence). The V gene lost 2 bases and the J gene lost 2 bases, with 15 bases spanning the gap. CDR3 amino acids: CASSLKGGRLNTEAFF. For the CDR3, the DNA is TGTGCCAGCAGTTTAAAAGGCGGTAGACTAAACACTGAAGCTTTCTTT.

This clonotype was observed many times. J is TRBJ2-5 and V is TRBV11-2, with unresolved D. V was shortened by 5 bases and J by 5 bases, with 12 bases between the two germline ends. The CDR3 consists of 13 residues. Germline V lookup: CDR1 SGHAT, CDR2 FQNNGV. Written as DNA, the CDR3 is TGTGCCAGCAGCCACGGACCAAGGGAGACCCAGTACTTC. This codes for CASSHGPRETQYF.

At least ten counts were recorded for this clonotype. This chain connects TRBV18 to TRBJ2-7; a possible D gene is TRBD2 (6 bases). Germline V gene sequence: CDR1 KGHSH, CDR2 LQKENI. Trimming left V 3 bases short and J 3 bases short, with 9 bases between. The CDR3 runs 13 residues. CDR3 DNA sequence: TGTGCCAGCTCACCTACGGGACTCTACGAGCAGTACTTC. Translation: CASSPTGLYEQYF.

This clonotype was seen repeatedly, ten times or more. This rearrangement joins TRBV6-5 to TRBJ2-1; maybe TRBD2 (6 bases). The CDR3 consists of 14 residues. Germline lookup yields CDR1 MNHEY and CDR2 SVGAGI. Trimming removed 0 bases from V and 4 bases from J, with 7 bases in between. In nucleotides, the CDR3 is TGTGCCAGCAGTTACTCTCGGGGGTACAATGAGCAGTTCTTC. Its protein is CASSYSRGYNEQFF.

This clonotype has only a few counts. The CDR3 loop reads CASSPLWEREGISTDTQYF. DNA of the CDR3: TGTGCCAGCAGCCCCCTTTGGGAGCGGGAGGGGATCAGCACAGATACGCAGTATTTT. The genes are TRBV7-2 and TRBJ2-3; 10 nucleotides match TRBD2. Per germline, CDR1 SGHTA and CDR2 FQGNSA. The CDR3 sequence is 19 residues long. The junction had 14 bases not matched to a gene; V was cut back by 5 bases and J by 0 bases.

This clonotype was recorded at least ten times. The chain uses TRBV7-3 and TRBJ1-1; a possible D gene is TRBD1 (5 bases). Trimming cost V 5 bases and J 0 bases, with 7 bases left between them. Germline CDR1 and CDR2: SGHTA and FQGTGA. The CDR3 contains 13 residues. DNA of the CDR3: TGTGCCAGCAGCACACAGGTGAACACTGAAGCTTTCTTT. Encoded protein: CASSTQVNTEAFF.

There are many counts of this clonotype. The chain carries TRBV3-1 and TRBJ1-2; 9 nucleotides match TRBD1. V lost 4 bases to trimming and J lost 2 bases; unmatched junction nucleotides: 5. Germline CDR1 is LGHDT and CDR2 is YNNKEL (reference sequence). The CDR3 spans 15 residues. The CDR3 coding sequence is TGTGCCAGCAGCCTACCGACAGGGGGAAACTATGGCTACACCTTC. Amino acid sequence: CASSLPTGGNYGYTF.

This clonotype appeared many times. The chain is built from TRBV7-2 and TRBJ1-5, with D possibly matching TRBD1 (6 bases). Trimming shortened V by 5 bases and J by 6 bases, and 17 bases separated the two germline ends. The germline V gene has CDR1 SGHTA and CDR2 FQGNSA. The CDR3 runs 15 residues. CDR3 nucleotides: TGTGCCAGCAGCATCAGAGGGGGGTTCGCTCAGCCCCAGCATTTT. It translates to CASSIRGGFAQPQHF.

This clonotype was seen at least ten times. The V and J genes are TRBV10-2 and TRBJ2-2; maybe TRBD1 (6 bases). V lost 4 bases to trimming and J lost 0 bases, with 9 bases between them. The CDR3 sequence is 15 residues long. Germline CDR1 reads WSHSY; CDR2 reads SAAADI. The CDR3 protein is CASSGTATNTGELFF. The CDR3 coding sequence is TGCGCCAGCAGTGGGACAGCCACGAACACCGGGGAGCTGTTTTTT.

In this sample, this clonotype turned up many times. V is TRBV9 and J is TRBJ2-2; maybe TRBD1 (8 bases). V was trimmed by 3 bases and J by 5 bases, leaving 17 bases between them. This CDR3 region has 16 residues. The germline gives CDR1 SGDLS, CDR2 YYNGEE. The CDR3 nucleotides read TGTGCCAGCAGCGCCCTCACAGGGGGGGGGACCGGGGAGCTGTTTTTT. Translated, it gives CASSALTGGGTGELFF. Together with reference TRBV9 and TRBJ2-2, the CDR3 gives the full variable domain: DSGVTQTPKHLITATGQRVTLRCSPRSGDLSVYWYQQSLDQGLQFLIQYYNGEERAKGNILERFSAQQFPDLHSELNLSSLELGDSALYFCASSALTGGGTGELFFGEGSRLTVL.